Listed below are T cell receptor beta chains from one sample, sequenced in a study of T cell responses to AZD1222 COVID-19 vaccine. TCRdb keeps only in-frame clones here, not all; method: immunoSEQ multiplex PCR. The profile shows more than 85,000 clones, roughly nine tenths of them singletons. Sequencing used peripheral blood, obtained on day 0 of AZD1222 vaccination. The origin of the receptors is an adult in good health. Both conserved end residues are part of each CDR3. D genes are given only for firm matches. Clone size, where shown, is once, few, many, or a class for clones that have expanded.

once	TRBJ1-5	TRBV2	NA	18	CASSEGWGEAPLGSTQHF	TGTGCCAGCAGTGAAGGGTGGGGGGAAGCCCCGCTGGGATCGACCCAGCATTTT
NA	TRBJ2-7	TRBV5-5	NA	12	CASSLAQAEQYF	TGTGCCAGCAGCTTGGCCCAGGCCGAGCAGTACTTC
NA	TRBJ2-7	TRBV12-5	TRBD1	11	CASGTGQKQYF	TGTGCTAGTGGGACGGGACAGAAGCAGTACTTC
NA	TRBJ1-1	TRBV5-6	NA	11	CASSLYREAFF	TGTGCCAGCAGCTTGTACAGGGAAGCTTTCTTT
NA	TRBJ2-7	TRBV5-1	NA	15	CASSLSFGVSYEQYF	TGCGCCAGCAGCTTGTCGTTCGGCGTCTCCTACGAGCAGTACTTC
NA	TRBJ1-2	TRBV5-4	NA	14	CASSLGGGPGGYTF	TGTGCCAGCAGCTTGGGAGGAGGACCGGGGGGCTACACCTTC
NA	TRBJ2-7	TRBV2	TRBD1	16	CASSEGTGSLTYEQYF	TGTGCCAGCAGTGAAGGGACAGGGTCCCTAACCTACGAGCAGTACTTC
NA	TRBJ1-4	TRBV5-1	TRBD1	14	CASSERGQGEKLFF	TGCGCCAGCAGCGAGAGGGGGCAGGGGGAAAAACTGTTTTTT
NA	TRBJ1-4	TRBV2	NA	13	CASSEMPHEKLFF	TGTGCCAGCAGTGAGATGCCCCATGAAAAACTGTTTTTT
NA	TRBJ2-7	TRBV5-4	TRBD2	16	CASSPAAGGYTYEQYF	TGTGCCAGCAGCCCTGCAGCGGGAGGTTACACTTACGAGCAGTACTTC
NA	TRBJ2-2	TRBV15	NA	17	CATSRDSWGANTGELFF	TGTGCCACCAGCAGAGATTCCTGGGGCGCGAACACCGGGGAGCTGTTTTTT
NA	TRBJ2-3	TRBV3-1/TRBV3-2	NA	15	CASSQRGESTDTQYF	TGTGCCAGCAGCCAACGAGGGGAGAGCACAGATACGCAGTATTTT
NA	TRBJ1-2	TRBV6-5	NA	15	CASSASREIGYGYTF	TGTGCCAGCAGCGCCTCCAGGGAGATTGGCTATGGCTACACCTTC
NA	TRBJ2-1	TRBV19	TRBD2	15	CASSIASGVYNEQFF	TGTGCCAGTAGTATAGCGAGCGGGGTATACAATGAGCAGTTCTTC
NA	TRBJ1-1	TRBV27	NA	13	CASSPPGGDGDFF	TGTGCCAGCAGTCCCCCGGGGGGGGACGGGGACTTTTTT
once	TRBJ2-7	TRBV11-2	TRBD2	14	CASSKAGRAYEQYF	TGTGCCAGCAGCAAAGCGGGACGAGCCTACGAGCAGTACTTC
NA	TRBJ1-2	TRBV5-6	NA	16	CASSLFPQENYYGYTF	TGTGCCAGCAGCTTGTTTCCCCAGGAGAACTACTATGGCTACACCTTC
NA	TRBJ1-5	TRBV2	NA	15	CASSPRTAGNQPQHF	TGTGCCAGCAGTCCGAGAACCGCCGGCAATCAGCCCCAGCATTTT
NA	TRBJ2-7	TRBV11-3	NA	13	CASSLDSGYEQYF	TGTGCCAGCAGCTTAGATTCTGGGTACGAGCAGTACTTC
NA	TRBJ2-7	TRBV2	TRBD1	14	CASKGTGLTYEQYF	TGTGCCAGCAAAGGGACAGGGCTAACCTACGAGCAGTACTTC